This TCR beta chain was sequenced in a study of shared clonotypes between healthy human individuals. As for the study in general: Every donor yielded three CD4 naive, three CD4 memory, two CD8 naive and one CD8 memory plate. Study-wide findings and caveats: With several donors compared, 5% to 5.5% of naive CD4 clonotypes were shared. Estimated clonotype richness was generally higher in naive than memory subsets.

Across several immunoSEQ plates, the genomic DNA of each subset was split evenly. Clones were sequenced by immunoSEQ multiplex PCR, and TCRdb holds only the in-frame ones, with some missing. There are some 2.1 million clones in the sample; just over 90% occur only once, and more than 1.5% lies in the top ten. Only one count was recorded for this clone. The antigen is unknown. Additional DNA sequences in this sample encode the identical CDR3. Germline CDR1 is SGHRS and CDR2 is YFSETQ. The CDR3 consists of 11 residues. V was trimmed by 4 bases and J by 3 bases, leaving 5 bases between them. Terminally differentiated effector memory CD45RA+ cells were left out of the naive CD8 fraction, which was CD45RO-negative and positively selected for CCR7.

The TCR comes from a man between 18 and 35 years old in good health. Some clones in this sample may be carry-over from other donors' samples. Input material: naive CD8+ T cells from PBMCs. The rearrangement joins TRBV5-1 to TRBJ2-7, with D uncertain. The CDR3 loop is CASSADYEQYF. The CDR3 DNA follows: TGCGCCAGCAGCGCCGACTACGAGCAGTACTTC. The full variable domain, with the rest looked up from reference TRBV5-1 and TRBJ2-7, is KAGVTQTPRYLIKTRGQQVTLSCSPISGHRSVSWYQQTPGQGLQFLFEYFSETQRNKGNFPGRFSGRQFSNSRSEMNVSTLELGDSALYLCASSADYEQYFGPGTRLTVT.